The 6 T cell receptor beta chains given below trace back to one sample, sequenced in a study of blood T cells in healthy people across ages. Using a J-beta primer mix together with a sample-barcoded 5' primer, a second PCR was run for roughly 7 to 12 cycles. TCRdb ran MiXCR on the 5' RACE reads and lists one entry per CDR3 protein. Of roughly 1.9 million distinct CDR3 sequences listed, approximately 40% are singletons. Sequencing input: blood. Every receptor here comes from a human donor in good health.

This sequence joins TRBV5-6 and TRBJ2-3; 11 nucleotides line up with TRBD2. V was clipped by 2 bases and J by 0 bases; unmatched bases: 11. Germline V gene sequence: CDR1 SGHDT, CDR2 YYEEEE. The CDR3 runs to 19 residues. In nucleotides, the CDR3 is TGTGCCAGCAGCTTCTTCCAGACTAGCGGGGCAACTAGCACAGATACGCAGTATTTT. Translation gives CASSFFQTSGATSTDTQYF.

This clonotype has a single count. The V call is TRBV5-1, the J call TRBJ1-1, with TRBD1 matching over 10 bases. CDR1 and CDR2 (germline): SGHRS, YFSETQ. J lost 2 bases, V lost 0 bases, and 4 bases had no gene match. This CDR3 spans 16 amino acids. The CDR3 sequence: CASSLERTGGNTEAFF. CDR3 nucleotide sequence: TGCGCCAGCAGCTTGGAACGGACAGGGGGAAACACTGAAGCTTTCTTT.

This clonotype turned up a few times. This may stem from a read error, because a much larger clone lies one nucleotide away. The V and J genes are TRBV6-1 and TRBJ2-7, with 9 positions matching TRBD1. Germline V CDR1 and CDR2: MNHNS, SASEGT. Losses at the gene ends were 6 bases for V and 7 bases for J; bases not matched to a gene: 13. CDR3 size: 15 residues. CDR3 coding DNA: TGTGCCAGCAGAACCTGGGGACAGGGCTACAATGAGCAGTACTTC. Translated, it gives CASRTWGQGYNEQYF.

This clonotype was observed a single time. The chain couples TRBV4-3 to TRBJ1-2; TRBD1 matches at 11 bases. V dropped 1 base and J dropped 4; count of bases not matched to a gene: 5. The CDR3 totals 16 residues. Germline values: CDR1 LGHNA, CDR2 YSLEER. CDR3 sequence reads: CASSQGSGTGGYGYTF. DNA for the CDR3: TGCGCCAGCAGCCAAGGGTCCGGGACAGGGGGCTATGGCTACACCTTC.

Only a few counts were recorded for this clonotype. The chain employs TRBV20-1 and TRBJ2-3, with D perhaps TRBD1 (5 bases). The V end was cut by 2 bases, the J end by 0 bases, with 9 bases between. This CDR3 has 14 residues. Germline V CDR1 and CDR2: DFQATT, SNEGSKA (reference sequence). CDR3 bases: TGCAGTGCTAGACCAGGGTCTAGCACAGATACGCAGTATTTT. It codes for CSARPGSSTDTQYF.

This clonotype occurred many times. The chain joins TRBV7-9 to TRBJ2-1, with D hard to call. The ends were cut back, 2 bases at V and 5 bases at J, with 4 bases in the middle. There are 12 residues in the CDR3. Germline V lookup: CDR1 SEHNR, CDR2 FQNEAQ (reference sequence). The CDR3 reads CASSLLDNEQFF. CDR3 in DNA: TGTGCCAGCAGCTTACTGGACAATGAGCAGTTCTTC.